This T cell receptor (beta chain) is from a study of shared clonotypes between healthy human individuals. Comment on this clone: Other nucleotide sequences from this sample produce the same CDR3.

CD8 cells regarded as naive lacked CD45RO, were positively chosen for CCR7, and omitted terminally differentiated effector memory CD45RA+ cells. Sequenced by immunoSEQ multiplex PCR; TCRdb stores in-frame clones only, minus some. The data show just over 2,000,000 clones, with approximately 95% seen just once and about 1.1% held by the top ten. Trimming shortened V by 3 bases and J by 0 bases, and 9 bases separated the two germline ends. The CDR3 covers 14 residues. Germline CDR1 reads PRHDT; CDR2 reads FYEKMQ (reference sequence). The rearrangement joins TRBV13 to TRBJ2-7, with a weak D call TRBD1 (5 bases). Sequenced input: naive CD8+ T cells sorted from blood. The sequence was obtained from a man between 18 and 29 years old in good health. As DNA, the CDR3 is TGTGCCAGCAGCTTCAGGGAATCCTCCTACGAGCAGTACTTC. Protein sequence: CASSFRESSYEQYF.